A selection of T cell receptor beta chains follows, all from one sample in a study of beta chain features in type 1 diabetes. TCRdb keeps only in-frame clones here, not all; method: immunoSEQ multiplex PCR. There are around 200,000 clones in the sample; approximately 13% occur only once, and around 0.63% lies in the top ten. Specimen: central memory CD4+ T cells from blood. The receptors here all came from a young woman in good health. Each CDR3 is given with its conserved first and last residue. A clone size is listed for some rows: how often the clone was seen (once, few, many), or a class if it is expanded.

>TRBJ2-7|few|TRBV7-6
CASSASTSYEQYF
>TRBJ2-1|NA|TRBV27
CASSLRVRTDNNEQFF
>TRBJ2-7|NA|TRBV18
CASSPLTSGLTYEQYF
>TRBJ1-5|NA|TRBV29-1
CSAKGGNGNQPQHF
>TRBJ1-2|few|TRBV6-5
CASSYPGTPRGYTF
>TRBJ2-3|NA|TRBV4-1
CAAGGGWRGTGFEDTQYF
>TRBJ1-2|many|TRBV7-2
CASSPWRGAGIDGYTF
>TRBJ2-3|NA|TRBV7-2
CASSLQGALGTDTQYF
>TRBJ2-5|few|TRBV2
CASSSTEYQETQYF
>TRBJ2-3|NA|TRBV15
CATSSGMGTDTQYF
>TRBJ1-1|NA|TRBV27
CASSSRGASTEAFF
>TRBJ2-5|NA|TRBV6-6
CASSTRTGGIETQYF
>TRBJ1-4|NA|TRBV30
CAWTRAFNEKLFF
>TRBJ2-7|few|TRBV5-1
CASGGNYEQYF
>TRBJ2-4|few|TRBV18
CASSPPSSPGIQYF
>TRBJ1-1|few|TRBV2
CASSLSGIRNTEAFF
>TRBJ2-7|few|TRBV14
CASSPTSGSYEQYF
>TRBJ1-2|few|TRBV30
CAWNGLQGTGYGYTF
>TRBJ2-1|few|TRBV30
CASHTSGRRYEQFF
>TRBJ2-5|few|TRBV11-2
CASSAEIVKTQYF
>TRBJ1-1|few|TRBV4-3
CASSQENRGNTEAFF
>TRBJ1-5|few|TRBV27
CASSRDRAQPQHF
>TRBJ2-3|few|TRBV5-1
CASSRDSPTDTQYF
>TRBJ2-7|NA|TRBV29-1
CSIWTSGYEQYF
>TRBJ2-3|few|TRBV7-2
CASSFRQGAADTQYF
>TRBJ1-5|few|TRBV2
CASSDGGSFNQPQHF
>TRBJ2-6|many|TRBV13
CASSSAFRGTSGANVLTF
>TRBJ2-7|few|TRBV4-1
CASSQGVRGYEQYF
>TRBJ2-7|few|TRBV4-1
CASSREEDGRSYEQYF
>TRBJ1-1|NA|TRBV18
CASSPGGDTEAFF
>TRBJ2-7|NA|TRBV28
CASSAGTASSYEQYF
>TRBJ2-1|NA|TRBV15
CATSRRRGGWGYNEQFF
>TRBJ2-7|NA|TRBV9
CASSVGVGAGEQYF
>TRBJ2-5|many|TRBV4-2
CASSARPGETQYF
>TRBJ2-7|NA|TRBV19
CASKIKQGTYEQYF
>TRBJ2-5|NA|TRBV5-1
CASSPGSGSVKETQYF
>TRBJ2-4|few|TRBV2
CASSEERAKNIQYF
>TRBJ2-5|NA|TRBV4-3
CASSQAIEETQYF
>TRBJ2-3|NA|TRBV18
CASSPTGVADTQYF
>TRBJ2-7|NA|TRBV28
CASRTTGSYEQYF